The source of this T cell receptor beta chain is a study of glioma-infiltrating T cells. General study findings and limits: Only very few CDR3 sequences appeared in both tissue and blood. Gliomas, especially low-grade, showed above-expected tissue-blood divergence; non-neoplastic patients showed below.

This clonotype was observed at least ten times. Its antigen remains unknown. Amplification of TCR alpha and beta CDR3 regions from RNA used iRepertoire nested multiplex PCR. Tissue mRNA or PBMC total RNA, about 95-450 ng, went into one-step reverse transcription and amplification. TCRdb re-called the multiplex PCR reads with MiXCR, one entry per CDR3 protein. Among fewer than 200,000 distinct CDR3 sequences listed, about 40% were seen once. V lost 8 bases to trimming and J lost 4 bases, with 14 bases between them. Germline V CDR1 and CDR2: MDHEN, SYDVKM. CDR3 length equals 13 residues. This receptor was taken from a human donor with low-grade glioma or glioblastoma, undergoing nonglioma brain surgery, or in good health (not recorded which). This chain links TRBV28 with TRBJ2-5; weak D call: TRBD1 (6 bases). Sequenced material: glioma tissue, nonneoplastic brain tissue, or PBMCs (not recorded which). As DNA, the CDR3 is TGTGCCAGCGCCCGTACAGGGATAGAGACCCAGTACTTC. This encodes CASARTGIETQYF. The full variable domain, with the rest looked up from reference TRBV28 and TRBJ2-5, is DVKVTQSSRYLVKRTGEKVFLECVQDMDHENMFWYRQDPGLGLRLIYFSYDVKMKEKGDIPEGYSVSREKKERFSLILESASTNQTSMYLCASARTGIETQYFGPGTRLLVL.